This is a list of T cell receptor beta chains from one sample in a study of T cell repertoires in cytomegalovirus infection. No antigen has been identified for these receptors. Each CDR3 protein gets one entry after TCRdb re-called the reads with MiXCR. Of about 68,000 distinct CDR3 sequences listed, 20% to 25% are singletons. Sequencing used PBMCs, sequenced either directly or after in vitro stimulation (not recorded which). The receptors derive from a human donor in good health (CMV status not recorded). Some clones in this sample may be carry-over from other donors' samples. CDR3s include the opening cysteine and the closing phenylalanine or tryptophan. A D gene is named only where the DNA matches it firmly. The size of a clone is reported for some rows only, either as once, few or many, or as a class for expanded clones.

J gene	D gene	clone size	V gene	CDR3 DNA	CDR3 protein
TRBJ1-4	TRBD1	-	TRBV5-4	TGTGCCAGCAGCTCTTTTCGACAGGGGGATGATGAAAAACTGTTTTTT	CASSSFRQGDDEKLFF
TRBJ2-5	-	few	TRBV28	TGTGCCAGCAGTTCGATCAGGAGACAGACCCAGTACTTC	CASSSIRRQTQYF
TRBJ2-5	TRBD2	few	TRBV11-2	TGTGCCAGCAGTTCCACGCTAGCGGACCAAGAGACCCAGTACTTC	CASSSTLADQETQYF
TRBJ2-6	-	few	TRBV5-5	TGTGCCAGCAGCTTGGTAGCCTCTGGGGCCAACGTCCTGACTTTC	CASSLVASGANVLTF
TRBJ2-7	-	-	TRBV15	TGTGCCACCAGCATTGGTGGCCCCGATTTAGAGCAGTACTTC	CATSIGGPDLEQYF
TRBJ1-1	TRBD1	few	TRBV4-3	TGCGCCAGCAGCCAGACAGGGGCGATGAACACTGAAGCTTTCTTT	CASSQTGAMNTEAFF
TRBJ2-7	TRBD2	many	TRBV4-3	TGCGCCAGCAGCCAGATCCAAAAGGGACTAGCGGGAGTAGATCAGTACTTC	CASSQIQKGLAGVDQYF
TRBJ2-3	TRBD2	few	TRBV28	TGTGCCAGCACCCCGACCCTGGGACTAGCGGGAGAAGATACGCAGTATTTT	CASTPTLGLAGEDTQYF
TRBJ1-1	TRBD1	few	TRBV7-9	TGTGCCAGCAGCTTAGGCCAGGGGGCGGTAGCTTTCTTT	CASSLGQGAVAFF
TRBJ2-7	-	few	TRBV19	TGTGCCAGTAGTATAGGGGGGGCTGGCTCCTACGAGCAGTACTTC	CASSIGGAGSYEQYF
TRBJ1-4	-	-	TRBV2	TGTGCCAGCAGTGACCCATGGGCTAATGAAAAACTGTTTTTT	CASSDPWANEKLFF
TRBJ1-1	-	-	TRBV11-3	TGTGCCAGCAGCTTTGAGGGGTCCCTTCTGAACACTGAAGCTTTCTTT	CASSFEGSLLNTEAFF
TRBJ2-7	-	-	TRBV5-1	TGCGCCAGCAGCTTGGCCCCGAATGAGCAGTACTTC	CASSLAPNEQYF
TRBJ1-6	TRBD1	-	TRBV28	TGTGCCAGCAGTAGGGGACAGGGGGCGTTTTCTTCACCCCTCCACTTT	CASSRGQGAFSSPLHF
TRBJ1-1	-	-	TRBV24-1	TGTGCCACCAGTGAAAGCGGGAGGTTCACTGAAGCTTTCTTT	CATSESGRFTEAFF
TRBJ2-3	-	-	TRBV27	TGTGCCAGCAGTTTCCCGCCGGAGGGGCAGTATTTT	CASSFPPEGQYF
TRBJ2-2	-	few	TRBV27	TGTGCCAGCAGTCGTATAGGGACATTCGGGGAGCTGTTTTTT	CASSRIGTFGELFF
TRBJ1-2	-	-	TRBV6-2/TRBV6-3	TGTGCCAGCAGTTACGGGACGGACAACCATGGCTACACCTTC	CASSYGTDNHGYTF
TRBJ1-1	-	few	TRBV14	TGTGCCAGCAGCCAATCTTTGGCAGGCGGAGCTTTCTTT	CASSQSLAGGAFF
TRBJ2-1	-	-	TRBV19	TGTGCCAGTAGTATGGGGAACCGAAATGAGCAGTTCTTC	CASSMGNRNEQFF
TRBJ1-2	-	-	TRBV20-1	TGCAGTGCTACTCCGGGGGGACGGGGCTACACCTTC	CSATPGGRGYTF
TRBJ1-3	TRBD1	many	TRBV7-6	TGTGCCAGCAGCCCCACGTCCGACAGGGCTGGAAACACCATATATTTT	CASSPTSDRAGNTIYF
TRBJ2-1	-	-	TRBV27	TGTGCCAGCAGTTTGGTAGGGCCGTATGAGCAGTTCTTC	CASSLVGPYEQFF
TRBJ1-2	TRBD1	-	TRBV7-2	TGTGCCAGCAGCTTAACCGGGACAGGGGGCGTTTACTATGGCTACACCTTC	CASSLTGTGGVYYGYTF
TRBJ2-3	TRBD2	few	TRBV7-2	TGTGCCAGCAGCTTCCTGACAGGGTTGCTGGGGCTAGCGGGGGACACAGATACGCAGTATTTT	CASSFLTGLLGLAGDTDTQYF
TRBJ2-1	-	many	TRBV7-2	TGTGCCAGCAGTTTCACAGGTGGGAATGAGCAGTTCTTC	CASSFTGGNEQFF
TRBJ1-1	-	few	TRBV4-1	TGCGCCAGCAGCCACAGGGGAGGGACTGAAGCTTTCTTT	CASSHRGGTEAFF
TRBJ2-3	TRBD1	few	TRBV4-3	TGCGCCAGCGGCTCAGGGGGCGGCTCTACAGATACGCAGTATTTT	CASGSGGGSTDTQYF
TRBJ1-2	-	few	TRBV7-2	TGTGCCAGCAGCCCTGAGGGTGCGTGGGGCTATGGCTACACCTTC	CASSPEGAWGYGYTF
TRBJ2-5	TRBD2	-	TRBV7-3	TGTGCCAGCAGCGAACGGGGGGGGGAAGAGACCCAGTACTTC	CASSERGGEETQYF
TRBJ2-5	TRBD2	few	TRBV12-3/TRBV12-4	TGTGCCAGCAGTTCTTTTAGCGGGCTCCAAGAGACCCAGTACTTC	CASSSFSGLQETQYF
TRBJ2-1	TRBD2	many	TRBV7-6	TGTGCCAGCAGCTTCTTAGTTGCGGGAAAGGGGGCTAGCGGGAGCCTGAGTGAGCAGTTCTTC	CASSFLVAGKGASGSLSEQFF
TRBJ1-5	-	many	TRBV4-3	TGCGCCAGCAGCGAGCAGGGAGCCGGTCAGCCCCAGCATTTT	CASSEQGAGQPQHF
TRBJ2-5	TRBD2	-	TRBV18	TGTGCCAGCTCAAGACTAGCGGGAGTCGCCCAAGAGACCCAGTACTTC	CASSRLAGVAQETQYF
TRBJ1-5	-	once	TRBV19	TGTGCCAGTAGTTCCCGACCACAGGGCGGGGGCAATCAGCCCCAGCATTTT	CASSSRPQGGGNQPQHF
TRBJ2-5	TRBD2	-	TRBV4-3	TGCGCCAGCAGCCAAAGGACTAGCGGCAACCAAGAGACCCAGTACTTC	CASSQRTSGNQETQYF